This T cell receptor (beta chain) stems from a study of T cells after yellow fever vaccination. Study observations and caveats: Few clonotypes appeared in both CD4 and CD8 compartments. Reappearance after the booster was observed for most primary-vaccination clones (about 97% CD4, around 90% CD8). The presence of abundant clonotypes contaminating from the bulk population was possible in FACS-sorted repertoires.

At least ten counts were recorded for this clonotype. Its target is not known. TCR cDNA was made by 5'RACE template switching, adding a universal primer site and UMIs. TCRdb re-called the 5' RACE reads with MiXCR, one entry per CDR3 protein. The table lists 300,000 to 400,000 distinct CDR3 sequences, 6.2% of them singletons. Trimming stripped 5 bases from V and 3 bases from J, with 7 bases between. The CDR3 loop spans 12 amino acids. The germline V gene encodes CDR1 SQVTM and CDR2 ANQGSEA. The V gene is TRBV29-1, the J gene TRBJ2-2; D gene ambiguous. Source: PBMCs, taken 5 days after the yellow fever booster vaccination. The source is a young man who received the YFV17D yellow fever vaccine. CDR3 loop: CSVSRHTGELFF. For the CDR3, the DNA is TGCAGCGTTTCGAGGCACACCGGGGAGCTGTTTTTT.